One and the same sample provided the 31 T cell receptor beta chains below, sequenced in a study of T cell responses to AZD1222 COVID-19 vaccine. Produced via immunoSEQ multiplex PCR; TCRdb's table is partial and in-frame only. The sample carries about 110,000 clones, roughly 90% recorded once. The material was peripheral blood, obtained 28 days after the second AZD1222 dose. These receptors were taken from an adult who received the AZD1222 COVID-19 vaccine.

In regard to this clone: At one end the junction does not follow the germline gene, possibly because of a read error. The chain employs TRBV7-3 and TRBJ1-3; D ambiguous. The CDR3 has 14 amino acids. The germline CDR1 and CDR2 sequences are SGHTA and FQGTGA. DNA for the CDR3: TGTGCCAGCAGCTTAAATGGATATGGAGACACCATATATTTT. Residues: CASSLNGYGDTIYF.

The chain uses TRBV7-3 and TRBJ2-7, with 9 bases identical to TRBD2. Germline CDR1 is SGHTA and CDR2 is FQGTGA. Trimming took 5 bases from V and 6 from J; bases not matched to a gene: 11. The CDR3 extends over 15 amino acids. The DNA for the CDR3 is TGTGCCAGCAGCCTTACCGGGACTAGCTCGTCCGAGCAGTACTTC. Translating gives CASSLTGTSSSEQYF.

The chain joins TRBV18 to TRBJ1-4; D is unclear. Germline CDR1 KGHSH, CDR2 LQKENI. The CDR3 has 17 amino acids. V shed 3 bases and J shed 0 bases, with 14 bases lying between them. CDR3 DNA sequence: TGTGCCAGCTCACCGATGGGCAGCTCTGCAACTAATGAAAAACTGTTTTTT. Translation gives CASSPMGSSATNEKLFF.

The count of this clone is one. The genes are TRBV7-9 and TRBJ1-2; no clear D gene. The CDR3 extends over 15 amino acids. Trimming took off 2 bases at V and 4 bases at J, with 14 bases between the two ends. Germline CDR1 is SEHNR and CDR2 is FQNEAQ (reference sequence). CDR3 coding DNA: TGTGCCAGCAGCTTAAGCGCAGTAAATAGCTATGGCTACACCTTC. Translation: CASSLSAVNSYGYTF.

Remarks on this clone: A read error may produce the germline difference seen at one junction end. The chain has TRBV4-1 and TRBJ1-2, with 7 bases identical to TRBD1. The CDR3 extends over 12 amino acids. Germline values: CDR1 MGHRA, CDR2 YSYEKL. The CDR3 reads CASSQATGVRAF. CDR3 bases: TGCGCCAGCAGCCAAGCTACAGGGGTACGGGCCTTC.

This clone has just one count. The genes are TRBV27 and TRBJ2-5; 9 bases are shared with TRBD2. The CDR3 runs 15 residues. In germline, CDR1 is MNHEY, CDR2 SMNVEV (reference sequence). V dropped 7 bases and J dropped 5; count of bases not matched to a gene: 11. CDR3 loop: CASTASGTYGETQYF. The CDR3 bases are TGTGCCAGCACGGCTAGCGGGACCTATGGGGAGACCCAGTACTTC.

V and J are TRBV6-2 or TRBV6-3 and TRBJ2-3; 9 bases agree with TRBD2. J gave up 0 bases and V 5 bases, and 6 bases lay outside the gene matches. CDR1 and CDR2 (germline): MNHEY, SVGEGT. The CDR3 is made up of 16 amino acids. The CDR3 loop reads CASSRLAGFSTDTQYF. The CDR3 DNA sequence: TGTGCCAGCAGTCGCCTAGCGGGGTTTAGCACAGATACGCAGTATTTT.

The CDR3 spells CASSQRMASGGEETQYF. The DNA of the CDR3 is TGCGCCAGCAGCCAACGAATGGCTAGCGGGGGGGAAGAGACCCAGTACTTC. This sequence joins TRBV5-1 and TRBJ2-5; the match to TRBD2 covers 12 bases. Germline V lookup: CDR1 SGHRS, CDR2 YFSETQ. The CDR3 is 17 amino acids. Trimming cost V 4 bases and J 3 bases; bases outside gene matches: 10.

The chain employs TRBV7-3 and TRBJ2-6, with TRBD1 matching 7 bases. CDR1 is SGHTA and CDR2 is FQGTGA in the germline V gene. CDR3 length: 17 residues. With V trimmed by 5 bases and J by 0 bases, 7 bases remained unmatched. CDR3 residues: CASSGQAASSGANVLTF. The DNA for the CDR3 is TGTGCCAGCAGCGGACAGGCCGCCAGCTCTGGGGCCAACGTCCTGACTTTC.

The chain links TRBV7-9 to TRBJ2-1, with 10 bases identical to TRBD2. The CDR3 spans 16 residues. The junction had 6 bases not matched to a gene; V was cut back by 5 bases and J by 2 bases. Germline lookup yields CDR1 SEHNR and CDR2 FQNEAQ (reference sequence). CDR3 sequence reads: CASSGLAGATYNEQFF. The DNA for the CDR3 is TGTGCCAGCAGCGGCCTAGCGGGGGCCACCTACAATGAGCAGTTCTTC.

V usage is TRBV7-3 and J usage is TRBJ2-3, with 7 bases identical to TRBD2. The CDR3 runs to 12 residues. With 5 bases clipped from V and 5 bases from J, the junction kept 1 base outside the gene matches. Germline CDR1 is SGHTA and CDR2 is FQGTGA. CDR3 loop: CASSRGGDTQYF. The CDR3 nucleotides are TGTGCCAGCAGCCGCGGGGGAGATACGCAGTATTTT.

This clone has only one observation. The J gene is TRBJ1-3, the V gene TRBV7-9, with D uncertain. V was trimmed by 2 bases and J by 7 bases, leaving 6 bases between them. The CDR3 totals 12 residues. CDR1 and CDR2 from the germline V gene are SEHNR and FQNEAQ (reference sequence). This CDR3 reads CASSLIGNTIYF. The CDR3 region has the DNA TGTGCCAGCAGCTTAATTGGGAACACCATATATTTT.

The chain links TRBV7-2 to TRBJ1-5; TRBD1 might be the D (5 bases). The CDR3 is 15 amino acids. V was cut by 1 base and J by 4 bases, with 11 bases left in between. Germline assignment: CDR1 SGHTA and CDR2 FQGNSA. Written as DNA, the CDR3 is TGTGCCAGCAGCTTAGATCAGTGGGGGAATCAGCCCCAGCATTTT. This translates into CASSLDQWGNQPQHF. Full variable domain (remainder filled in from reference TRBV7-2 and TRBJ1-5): GAGVSQSPSNKVTEKGKDVELRCDPISGHTALYWYRQSLGQGLEFLIYFQGNSAPDKSGLPSDRFSAERTGGSVSTLTIQRTQQEDSAVYLCASSLDQWGNQPQHFGDGTRLSIL.

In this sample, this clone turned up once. The CDR3 sequence: CARKGKRGGPETQYF. The CDR3 DNA reads as TGTGCCAGAAAGGGTAAACGCGGGGGGCCAGAGACCCAGTACTTC. The J gene is TRBJ2-5, the V gene TRBV5-3; 8 bases match TRBD2. TRBV5-3 falls under the ORF class, with uncertain function. Trimming took 6 bases from V and 4 from J; bases not matched to a gene: 11. The CDR3 extends over 15 amino acids.

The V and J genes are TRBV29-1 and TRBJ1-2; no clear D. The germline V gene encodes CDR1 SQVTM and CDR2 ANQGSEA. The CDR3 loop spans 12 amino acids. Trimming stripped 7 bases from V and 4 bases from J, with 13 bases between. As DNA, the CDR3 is TGCAGCGCCCGGGGAGGCTTCTATGGCTACACCTTC. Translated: CSARGGFYGYTF.

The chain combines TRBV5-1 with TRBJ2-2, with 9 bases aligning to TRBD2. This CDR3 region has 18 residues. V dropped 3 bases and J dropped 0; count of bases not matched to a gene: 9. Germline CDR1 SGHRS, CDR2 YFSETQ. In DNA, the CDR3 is TGCGCCAGCAGCTGGGGGGCTAGCGGGGCTTCGAACACCGGGGAGCTGTTTTTT. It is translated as CASSWGASGASNTGELFF. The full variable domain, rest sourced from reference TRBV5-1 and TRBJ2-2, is KAGVTQTPRYLIKTRGQQVTLSCSPISGHRSVSWYQQTPGQGLQFLFEYFSETQRNKGNFPGRFSGRQFSNSRSEMNVSTLELGDSALYLCASSWGASGASNTGELFFGEGSRLTVL.

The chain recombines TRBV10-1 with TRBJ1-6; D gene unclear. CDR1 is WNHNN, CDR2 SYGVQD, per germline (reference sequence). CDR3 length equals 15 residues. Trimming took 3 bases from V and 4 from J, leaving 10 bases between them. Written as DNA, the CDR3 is TGCGCCAGCAGTGATGGGGAATTTTATAATTCACCCCTCCACTTT. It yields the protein CASSDGEFYNSPLHF.

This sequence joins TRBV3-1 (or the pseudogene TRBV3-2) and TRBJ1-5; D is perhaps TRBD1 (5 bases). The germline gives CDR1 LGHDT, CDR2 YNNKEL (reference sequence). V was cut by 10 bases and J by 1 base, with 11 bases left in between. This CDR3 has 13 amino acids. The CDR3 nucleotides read TGTGCCACGGGGGGGTCCAGCAATCAGCCCCAGCATTTT. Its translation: CATGGSSNQPQHF.

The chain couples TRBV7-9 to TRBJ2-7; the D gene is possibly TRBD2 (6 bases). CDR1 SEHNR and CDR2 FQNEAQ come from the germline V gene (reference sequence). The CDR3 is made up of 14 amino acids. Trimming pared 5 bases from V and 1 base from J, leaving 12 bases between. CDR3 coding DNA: TGTGCCAGCAGCCCCCGCGGGGCTTCCTACGAGCAGTACTTC. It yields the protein CASSPRGASYEQYF.

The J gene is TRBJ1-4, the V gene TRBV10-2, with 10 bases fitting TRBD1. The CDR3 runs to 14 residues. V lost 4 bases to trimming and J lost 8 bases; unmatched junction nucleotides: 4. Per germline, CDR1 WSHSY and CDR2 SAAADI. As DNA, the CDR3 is TGCGCCAGCAGTGCCGGGACAGGGGCAGAAAAACTGTTTTTT. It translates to CASSAGTGAEKLFF.

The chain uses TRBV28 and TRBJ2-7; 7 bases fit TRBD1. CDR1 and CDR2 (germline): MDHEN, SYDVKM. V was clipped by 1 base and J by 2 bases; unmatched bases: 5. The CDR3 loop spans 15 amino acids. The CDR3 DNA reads TGTGCCAGCAGTTTATTCGGACAGGCACCCTACGAGCAGTACTTC. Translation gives CASSLFGQAPYEQYF.

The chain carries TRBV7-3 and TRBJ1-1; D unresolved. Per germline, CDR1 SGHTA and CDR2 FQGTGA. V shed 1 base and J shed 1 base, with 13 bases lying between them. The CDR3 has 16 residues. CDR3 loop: CASSLREHAANTEAFF. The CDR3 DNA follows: TGTGCCAGCAGCTTAAGGGAACACGCCGCGAACACTGAAGCTTTCTTT.

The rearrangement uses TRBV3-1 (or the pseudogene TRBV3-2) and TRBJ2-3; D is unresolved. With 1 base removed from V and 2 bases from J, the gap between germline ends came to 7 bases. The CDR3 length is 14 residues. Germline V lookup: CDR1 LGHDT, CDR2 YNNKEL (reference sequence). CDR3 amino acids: CASSQGEYTDTQYF. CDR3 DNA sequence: TGTGCCAGCAGCCAAGGGGAATACACAGATACGCAGTATTTT.

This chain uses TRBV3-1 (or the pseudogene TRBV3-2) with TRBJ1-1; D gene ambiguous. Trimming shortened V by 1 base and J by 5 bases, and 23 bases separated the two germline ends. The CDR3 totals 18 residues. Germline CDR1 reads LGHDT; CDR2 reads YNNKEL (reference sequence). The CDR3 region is CASSQVLVRWASGTEAFF. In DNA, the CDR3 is TGTGCCAGCAGCCAAGTACTCGTCAGGTGGGCGTCGGGGACTGAAGCTTTCTTT.

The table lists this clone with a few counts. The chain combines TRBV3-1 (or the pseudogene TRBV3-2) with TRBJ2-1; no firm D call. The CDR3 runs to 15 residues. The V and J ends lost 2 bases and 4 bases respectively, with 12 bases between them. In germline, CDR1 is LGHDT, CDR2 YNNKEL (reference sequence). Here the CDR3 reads CASSQRGPIYNEQFF. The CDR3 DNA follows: TGTGCCAGCAGCCAAAGAGGTCCGATATACAATGAGCAGTTCTTC.

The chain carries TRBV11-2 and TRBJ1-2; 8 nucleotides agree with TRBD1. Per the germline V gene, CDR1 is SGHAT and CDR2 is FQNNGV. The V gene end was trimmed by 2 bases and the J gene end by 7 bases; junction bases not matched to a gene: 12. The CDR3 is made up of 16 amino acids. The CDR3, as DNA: TGTGCCAGCAGCTTAACCCGCGACAGGGGTATTGGTGGCTACACCTTC. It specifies CASSLTRDRGIGGYTF.

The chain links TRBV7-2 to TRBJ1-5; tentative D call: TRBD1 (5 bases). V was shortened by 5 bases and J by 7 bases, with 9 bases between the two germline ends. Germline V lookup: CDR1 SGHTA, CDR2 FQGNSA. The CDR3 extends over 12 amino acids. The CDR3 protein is CASSPRDQPQHF. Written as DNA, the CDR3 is TGTGCCAGCAGCCCAAGGGACCAGCCCCAGCATTTT.

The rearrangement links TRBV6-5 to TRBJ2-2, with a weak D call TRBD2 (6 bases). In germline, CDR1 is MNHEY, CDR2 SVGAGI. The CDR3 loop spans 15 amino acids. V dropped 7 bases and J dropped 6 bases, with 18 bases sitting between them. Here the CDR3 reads CASNSPRGGAGELFF. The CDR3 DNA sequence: TGTGCCAGCAATTCCCCTAGAGGAGGGGCCGGGGAGCTGTTTTTT.

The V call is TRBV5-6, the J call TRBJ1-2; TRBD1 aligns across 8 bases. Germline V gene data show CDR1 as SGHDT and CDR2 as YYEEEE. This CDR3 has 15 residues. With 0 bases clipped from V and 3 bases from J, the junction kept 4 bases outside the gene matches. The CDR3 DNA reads TGTGCCAGCAGCTTGGTCGCCAGGGGGCACTATGGCTACACCTTC. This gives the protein CASSLVARGHYGYTF.

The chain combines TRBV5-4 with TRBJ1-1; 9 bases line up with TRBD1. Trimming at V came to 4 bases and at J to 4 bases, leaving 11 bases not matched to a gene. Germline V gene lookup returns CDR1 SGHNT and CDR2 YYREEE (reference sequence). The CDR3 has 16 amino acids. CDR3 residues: CASSQSNRGLGTEAFF. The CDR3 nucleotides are TGTGCCAGCAGCCAATCCAACAGGGGGCTTGGCACTGAAGCTTTCTTT.

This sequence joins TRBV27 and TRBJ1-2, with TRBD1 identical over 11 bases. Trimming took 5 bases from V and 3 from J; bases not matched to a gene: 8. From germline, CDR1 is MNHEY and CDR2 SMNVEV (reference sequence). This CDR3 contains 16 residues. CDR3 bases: TGTGCCAGCAGTCCCGGACAGGGGGCGGTAGACTATGGCTACACCTTC. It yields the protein CASSPGQGAVDYGYTF.